Listed here are 19 T cell receptor beta chains from one sample, sequenced in a study of early T cells in non-severe SARS-CoV-2 infection. TCRdb re-derived calls from the 5' RACE reads in MiXCR, one entry per CDR3 protein. This sample has around 83,000 distinct CDR3 sequences, with 8.5% to 12% found just once. The material was whole blood, obtained at baseline. These TCRs come from an adult who was a healthcare worker with PCR-confirmed SARS-CoV-2 infection or an uninfected control (not recorded which).

V is TRBV11-2 and J is TRBJ2-1, with D hard to call. Trimming stripped 4 bases from V and 0 bases from J, with 13 bases between. The CDR3 has 16 residues. Germline loops: CDR1 SGHAT, CDR2 FQNNGV. CDR3 region: CASSSGVLSSYNEQFF. CDR3 nucleotides: TGTGCCAGCAGCTCGGGCGTCTTAAGCTCCTACAATGAGCAGTTCTTC.

This clonotype was recorded a few times. The chain links TRBV20-1 to TRBJ2-5, with D unresolved. This CDR3 comprises 13 residues. V lost 8 bases, J lost 7 bases, and 20 bases lay in between. CDR1 and CDR2 (germline): DFQATT, SNEGSKA (reference sequence). As DNA, the CDR3 is TGCAGTCCAAAGGCGCCCAGCTTGTTGACCCAGTACTTC. Translated, it gives CSPKAPSLLTQYF.

This clonotype was picked up many times. Here the CDR3 reads CASSPIPGTLGGNTIYF. For the CDR3, the DNA is TGTGCCAGCTCACCGATTCCCGGGACACTTGGCGGAAACACCATATATTTT. The chain links TRBV18 to TRBJ1-3, with D possibly being TRBD1 (6 bases). The CDR3 consists of 17 residues. From germline, CDR1 is KGHSH and CDR2 LQKENI. V shed 3 bases and J shed 4 bases, with 19 bases lying between them.

The rearrangement joins TRBV9 to TRBJ1-2; D is ambiguous. V was trimmed by 4 bases and J by 5 bases, leaving 15 bases between them. The CDR3 spans 14 residues. From germline, CDR1 is SGDLS and CDR2 YYNGEE. CDR3 sequence reads: CASSPENPAYGYTF. The DNA for the CDR3 is TGTGCCAGCAGCCCCGAGAACCCGGCATATGGCTACACCTTC. The whole variable domain, remainder taken from reference TRBV9 and TRBJ1-2, is DSGVTQTPKHLITATGQRVTLRCSPRSGDLSVYWYQQSLDQGLQFLIQYYNGEERAKGNILERFSAQQFPDLHSELNLSSLELGDSALYFCASSPENPAYGYTFGSGTRLTVV.

This chain joins TRBV28 and TRBJ2-6; TRBD1 matches 7 bases. The V and J ends lost 5 bases and 2 bases, in that order; junction bases with no gene match: 0. CDR1 MDHEN and CDR2 SYDVKM come from the germline V gene. CDR3 length equals 14 residues. The CDR3 DNA is TGTGCCAGCAGTACAGGGGCTGGGGCCAACGTCCTGACTTTC. As protein: CASSTGAGANVLTF. The whole variable domain, remainder taken from reference TRBV28 and TRBJ2-6, is DVKVTQSSRYLVKRTGEKVFLECVQDMDHENMFWYRQDPGLGLRLIYFSYDVKMKEKGDIPEGYSVSREKKERFSLILESASTNQTSMYLCASSTGAGANVLTFGAGSRLTVL.

The V gene is TRBV19, the J gene TRBJ1-5; TRBD1 aligns across 7 bases. CDR1 is LNHDA, CDR2 SQIVND, per germline (reference sequence). J gave up 3 bases and V 4 bases, and 3 bases lay outside the gene matches. The CDR3 has 14 amino acids. The CDR3, as DNA: TGTGCCAGTAGTAGGGGACAGATCAATCAGCCCCAGCATTTT. It is translated as CASSRGQINQPQHF.

This clonotype was detected only a few times. The chain uses TRBV20-1 and TRBJ1-5; 7 bases are shared with TRBD1. J lost 1 base, V lost 6 bases, and 18 bases had no gene match. CDR3 length: 18 amino acids. Germline values: CDR1 DFQATT, CDR2 SNEGSKA (reference sequence). The CDR3 region is CSATPGQSIPWSNQPQHF. In DNA form, the CDR3 reads TGCAGTGCCACCCCGGGACAGTCAATCCCTTGGAGCAATCAGCCCCAGCATTTT.

The rearrangement links TRBV7-9 to TRBJ2-7; 7 nucleotides agree with TRBD1. CDR1 and CDR2 (germline): SEHNR, FQNEAQ (reference sequence). J was trimmed by 4 bases and V by 5 bases; bases with no gene match: 5. This CDR3 contains 13 residues. The CDR3 spells CASSVSGGYEQYF. CDR3 in DNA: TGTGCCAGCAGCGTGTCAGGGGGTTACGAGCAGTACTTC.

This clonotype came up many times. The V and J genes are TRBV27 and TRBJ2-7; D gene unclear. The length of the CDR3 is 13 residues. Trimming took 6 bases from V and 2 from J, leaving 11 bases between them. Per germline, CDR1 MNHEY and CDR2 SMNVEV (reference sequence). The CDR3 loop is CASSRRLAYEQYF. The CDR3 nucleotides read TGTGCCAGCAGCCGTCGCTTAGCCTACGAGCAGTACTTC.

This clonotype was observed at least ten times. CDR3 loop: CASSYFAGGTDTQYF. The CDR3 DNA is TGTGCCAGCAGTTATTTTGCGGGAGGAACAGATACGCAGTATTTT. This chain links TRBV28 with TRBJ2-3; 8 positions match TRBD2. The CDR3 is made up of 15 amino acids. Germline V lookup: CDR1 MDHEN, CDR2 SYDVKM. With 4 bases clipped from V and 3 bases from J, the junction kept 6 bases outside the gene matches.

Only a few counts were recorded for this clonotype. The chain employs TRBV10-3 and TRBJ2-5; no firm D call. Germline CDR1 and CDR2: ENHRY and SYGVKD. V shed 3 bases and J shed 0 bases, with 8 bases lying between them. The CDR3 has 14 amino acids. CDR3 bases: TGTGCCATCAGTGATTTGGGAAACCAAGAGACCCAGTACTTC. This gives the protein CAISDLGNQETQYF.

The rearrangement uses TRBV28 and TRBJ2-5; D possibly corresponds to TRBD2 (5 bases). Looked up from germline, CDR1 is MDHEN and CDR2 is SYDVKM. Trimming cost V 3 bases and J 7 bases, with 18 bases left between them. The CDR3 spans 15 residues. The CDR3 here is CASSLPSWNHGTQYF. CDR3 coding DNA: TGTGCCAGCAGTTTGCCTAGCTGGAACCACGGGACCCAGTACTTC.

At least ten counts were recorded for this clonotype. This chain's CDR3 is CASSFSSGRPNEQFF. In nucleotides, the CDR3 is TGTGCCAGCAGTTTTAGTAGCGGGAGACCCAATGAGCAGTTCTTC. The chain combines TRBV28 with TRBJ2-1; 9 bases are shared with TRBD2. Unmatched junction bases numbered 6, after V lost 3 bases and J lost 6 bases. The CDR3 consists of 15 residues. The germline V gene encodes CDR1 MDHEN and CDR2 SYDVKM.

This clonotype has just a few counts. This CDR3 reads CASKDGPDNTEAFF. The CDR3 region has the DNA TGCGCCAGCAAGGATGGGCCGGACAACACTGAAGCTTTCTTT. This chain uses TRBV5-1 with TRBJ1-1; D is undetermined. The CDR3 consists of 14 residues. V lost 6 bases, J lost 2 bases, and 14 bases lay in between. The germline gives CDR1 SGHRS, CDR2 YFSETQ.

The gene calls are TRBV2 and TRBJ2-7; D gene unclear. This CDR3 is built from 12 residues. Trimming stripped 7 bases from V and 0 bases from J, with 7 bases between. Germline V gene data show CDR1 as SNHLY and CDR2 as FYNNEI. The CDR3 region is CASTQDSYEQYF. The CDR3 DNA sequence: TGTGCCAGCACGCAGGACTCCTACGAGCAGTACTTC. The full variable domain, in which reference TRBV2 and TRBJ2-7 provide the parts outside the CDR3, is EPEVTQTPSHQVTQMGQEVILRCVPISNHLYFYWYRQILGQKVEFLVSFYNNEISEKSEIFDDQFSVERPDGSNFTLKIRSTKLEDSAMYFCASTQDSYEQYFGPGTRLTVT.

The table lists this clonotype with many counts. The rearrangement uses TRBV20-1 and TRBJ2-1; tentatively, D is TRBD2 (6 bases). CDR3 length: 16 residues. V dropped 0 bases and J dropped 9 bases, with 21 bases sitting between them. Germline-derived CDR1 and CDR2 are DFQATT and SNEGSKA (reference sequence). As DNA, the CDR3 is TGCAGTGCTAGAGACCCCATCCGGGAGCCGGCAAGTGAGCAGTTCTTC. Encoded protein: CSARDPIREPASEQFF.

This clonotype was seen repeatedly, ten times or more. The rearrangement links TRBV20-1 to TRBJ2-3, with D hard to call. Germline CDR1 and CDR2: DFQATT and SNEGSKA (reference sequence). The V and J ends lost 0 bases and 12 bases respectively, with 10 bases between them. The CDR3 extends over 11 amino acids. The CDR3 reads CSARDFPQQYF. The CDR3 DNA reads as TGCAGTGCTAGAGATTTCCCGCAACAGTATTTT.

This clonotype was seen more than once but under ten times. The chain recombines TRBV5-4 with TRBJ2-3; 10 positions match TRBD2. Trimming at V came to 3 bases and at J to 1 base, leaving 5 bases not matched to a gene. Germline V gives CDR1 SGHNT, CDR2 YYREEE (reference sequence). This CDR3 has 16 amino acids. CDR3 nucleotide sequence: TGTGCCAGCAGCTCACGGACTAGCGGCGGCACAGATACGCAGTATTTT. Translation gives CASSSRTSGGTDTQYF.

The chain couples TRBV12-3 or TRBV12-4 to TRBJ1-1, with 8 positions matching TRBD1. Trimming removed 4 bases from V and 3 bases from J; junction bases left unmatched: 4. The CDR3 covers 14 residues. CDR3 residues: CASSSGQGYTEAFF. The CDR3 DNA is TGTGCCAGCAGTTCCGGACAGGGCTACACTGAAGCTTTCTTT.